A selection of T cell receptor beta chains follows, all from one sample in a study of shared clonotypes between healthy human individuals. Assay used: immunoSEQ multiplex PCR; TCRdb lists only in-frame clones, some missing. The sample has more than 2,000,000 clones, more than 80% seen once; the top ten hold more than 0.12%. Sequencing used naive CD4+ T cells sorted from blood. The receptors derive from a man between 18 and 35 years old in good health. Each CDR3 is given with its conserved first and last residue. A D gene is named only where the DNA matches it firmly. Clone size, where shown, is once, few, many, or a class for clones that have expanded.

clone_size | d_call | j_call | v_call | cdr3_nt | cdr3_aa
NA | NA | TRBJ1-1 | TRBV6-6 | TGTGCCAGCAGGGAGTGGGAGTACACTGAAGCTTTCTTT | CASREWEYTEAFF
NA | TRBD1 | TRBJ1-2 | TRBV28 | TGTGCCAGCAGTTTATGGGAGGGGGCCAACTATGGCTACACCTTC | CASSLWEGANYGYTF
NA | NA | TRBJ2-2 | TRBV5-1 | TGCGCCAGCAGGAGGGCAGGGGCCCGAAATACCGGGGAGCTGTTTTTT | CASRRAGARNTGELFF
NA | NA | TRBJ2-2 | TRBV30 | TGTGCCTGGAGTGTACGGGGTGCCGGGGAGCTGTTTTTT | CAWSVRGAGELFF
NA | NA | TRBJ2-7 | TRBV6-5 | TGTGCCAGCAGTCCCAGCCTTGGATACGAGCAGTACTTC | CASSPSLGYEQYF
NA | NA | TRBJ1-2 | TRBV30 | TGTGCCTGGAGTCCGGACTTATATAACTATGGCTACACCTTC | CAWSPDLYNYGYTF
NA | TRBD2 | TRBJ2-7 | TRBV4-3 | TGCGCCAGCAGCCAACACCGGACTAGCGGGTACGAGCAGTACTTC | CASSQHRTSGYEQYF
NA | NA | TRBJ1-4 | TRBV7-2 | TGTGCCAGCAGCTGGGGACATGGTAATGAAAAACTGTTTTTT | CASSWGHGNEKLFF
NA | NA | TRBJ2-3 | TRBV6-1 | TGTGCCAGCAGTGCCGTTAGCACAGATACGCAGTATTTT | CASSAVSTDTQYF
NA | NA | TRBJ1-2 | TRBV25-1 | TGTGCCAGCAGTGAACCCACGGGACGGGATTTTTATGGCTACACCTTC | CASSEPTGRDFYGYTF
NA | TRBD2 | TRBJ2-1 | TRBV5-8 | TGTGCCAGCAGCTTGGCGGGACTAGGAAATGAGCAGTTCTTC | CASSLAGLGNEQFF
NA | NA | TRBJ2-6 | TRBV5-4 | TGTGCCAGCAGCTTGCAGGGGATCTTTGGGGCCAACGTCCTGACTTTC | CASSLQGIFGANVLTF
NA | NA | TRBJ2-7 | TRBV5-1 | TGCGCCAGCAGCTTGGGGTGGGACTTCTACGAGCAGTACTTC | CASSLGWDFYEQYF
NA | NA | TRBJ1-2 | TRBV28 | TGTGCCAGCACCCCCGGGAACAACAACTATGGCTACACCTTC | CASTPGNNNYGYTF
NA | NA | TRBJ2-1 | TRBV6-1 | TGTGCCAGCAGTGAATTACGGACGGGGAATGAGCAGTTCTTC | CASSELRTGNEQFF
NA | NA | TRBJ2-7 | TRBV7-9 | TGTGCCAGCAGCTTTACAGTCCCCGAGCAGTACTTC | CASSFTVPEQYF
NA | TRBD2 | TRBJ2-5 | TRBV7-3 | TGTGCCAGCAGCCCCGGGGAGCGGGGGAAAGAGACCCAGTACTTC | CASSPGERGKETQYF
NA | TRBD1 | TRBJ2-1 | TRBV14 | TGTGCCAGCAGCCAAGATCAGCGCCGGGACAGGGGATCGGGTGAGCAGTTCTTC | CASSQDQRRDRGSGEQFF
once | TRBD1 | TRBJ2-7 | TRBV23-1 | TGCGCCAGCGCGCCGGACAGGGGATTTTACGAGCAGTACTTC | CASAPDRGFYEQYF
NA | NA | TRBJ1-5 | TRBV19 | TGTGCCAGTAGTATAGCGGGGGCCGAGAATCAGCCCCAGCATTTT | CASSIAGAENQPQHF
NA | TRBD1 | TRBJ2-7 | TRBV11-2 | TGTGCCAGCAGCTTAGTGTCAGGGGGCTCCTACGAGCAGTACTTC | CASSLVSGGSYEQYF
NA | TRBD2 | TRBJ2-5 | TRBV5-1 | TGCGCCAGCAGCTTGGTCGGGAGGGCCGATTTAGAGACCCAGTACTTC | CASSLVGRADLETQYF
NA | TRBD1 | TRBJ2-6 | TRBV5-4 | TGTGCCAGCAGCCCCGGACAGGGGGCGGGTGGGGCCAACGTCCTGACTTTC | CASSPGQGAGGANVLTF
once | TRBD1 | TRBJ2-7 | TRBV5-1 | TGCGCCAGCAGCACGGGACAGGGAGATCGCTACGAGCAGTACTTC | CASSTGQGDRYEQYF
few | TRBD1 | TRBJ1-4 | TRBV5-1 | TGCGCCAGCAGCCTCGGGACAGTTAATGAAAAACTGTTTTTT | CASSLGTVNEKLFF
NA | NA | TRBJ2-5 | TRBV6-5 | TGTGCCAGCAGACGCGCAGGGCTCGGGCAAGAGACCCAGTACTTC | CASRRAGLGQETQYF
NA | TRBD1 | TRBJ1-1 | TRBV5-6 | TGTGCCAGCAGCGTAACAGGGGGCACTGAAGCTTTCTTT | CASSVTGGTEAFF
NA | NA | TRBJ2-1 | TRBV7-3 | TGTGCCAGCAGCTTACCAAACAATGAGCAGTTCTTC | CASSLPNNEQFF
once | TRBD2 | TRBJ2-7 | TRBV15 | TGTGCCACCAGCAGACTAGCGGGAGGCTACGAGCAGTACTTC | CATSRLAGGYEQYF
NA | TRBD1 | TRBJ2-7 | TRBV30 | TGTGCCTGGAGCTTTGGGGGGACAGGGGGCTCCTACGAGCAGTACTTC | CAWSFGGTGGSYEQYF
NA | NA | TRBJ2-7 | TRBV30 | TGTGCCTGGAGTACCGAATGGGACGAGCAGTACTTC | CAWSTEWDEQYF
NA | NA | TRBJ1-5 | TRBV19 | TGTGCCAGTAGTATAGATGGAGGAGGGGTTCAGCCCCAGCATTTT | CASSIDGGGVQPQHF
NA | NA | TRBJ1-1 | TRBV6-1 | TGTGCCAGCAAAGAGGGTGGGGTGAACACTGAAGCTTTCTTT | CASKEGGVNTEAFF
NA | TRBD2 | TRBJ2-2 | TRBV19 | TGTGCCAGTAGTATAGGGGGACTAAACACCGGGGAGCTGTTTTTT | CASSIGGLNTGELFF
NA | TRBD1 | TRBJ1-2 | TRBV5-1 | TGCGCCAGCAGCCCGGCCGGGACAGGGGTCTATGGCTACACCTTC | CASSPAGTGVYGYTF
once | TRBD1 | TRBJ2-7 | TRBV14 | TGTGCCAGCAGCCAACTGGGAGAGGGGGCTAGGTACGAGCAGTACTTC | CASSQLGEGARYEQYF
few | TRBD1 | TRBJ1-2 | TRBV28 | TGTGCCAGCAAGGACAGGGACCTCTTCGACACCTTC | CASKDRDLFDTF
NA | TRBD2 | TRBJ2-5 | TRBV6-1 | TGTGCCAGCAGTGAATTTCGGGGGGGGGCCAAAGAGACCCAGTACTTC | CASSEFRGGAKETQYF
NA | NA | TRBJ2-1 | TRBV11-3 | TGTGCCAGCAGCGAGGGGAGCTCCTACAATGAGCAGTTCTTC | CASSEGSSYNEQFF
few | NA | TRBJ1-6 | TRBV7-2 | TGTGCCAGCAGCCCCGGGACGTCAGGGTCACCCCTCCACTTT | CASSPGTSGSPLHF
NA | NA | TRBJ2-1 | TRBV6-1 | TGTGCCAGCAGTGCTCTTAGGACCTTAAATGAGCAGTTCTTC | CASSALRTLNEQFF
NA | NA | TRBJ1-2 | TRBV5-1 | TGCGCCAGCAGCTTGGACAGGGAGGGGGATGGCTACACCTTC | CASSLDREGDGYTF
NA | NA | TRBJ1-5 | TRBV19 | TGTGCCAGTACCTCAACCGGGAGAGGGCAAAGCAATCAGCCCCAGCATTTT | CASTSTGRGQSNQPQHF
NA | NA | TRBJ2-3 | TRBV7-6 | TGTGCCAGCAGCTCCCTCCTCACAGATACGCAGTATTTT | CASSSLLTDTQYF
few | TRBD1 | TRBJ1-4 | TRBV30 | TGTGCCTGGGGACAGGATGGAAAACTGTTTTTT | CAWGQDGKLFF
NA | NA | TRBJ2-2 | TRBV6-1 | TGTGCCAGCAGTGAACCAGGGCGGGGAACCGGGGAGCTGTTTTTT | CASSEPGRGTGELFF
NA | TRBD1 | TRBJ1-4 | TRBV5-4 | TGTGCCAGCAGCCAGGGCTGGACAGGGACCAAACTGTTTTTT | CASSQGWTGTKLFF
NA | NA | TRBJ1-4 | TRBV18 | TGTGCCAGCTCACCGGGCCCAGGGAACAATGAAAAACTGTTTTTT | CASSPGPGNNEKLFF
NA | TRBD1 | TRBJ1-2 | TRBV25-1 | TGTGCCAGCAGTGCCGGGACAGCTTATGGCTACACCTTC | CASSAGTAYGYTF
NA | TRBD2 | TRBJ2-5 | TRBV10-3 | TGTGCCATCAGTGACCTAGCGGTACAAGAGACCCAGTACTTC | CAISDLAVQETQYF
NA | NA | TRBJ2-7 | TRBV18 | TGTGCCAGCTCACCCTGGGCAGGGGCCTTCTACGAGCAGTACTTC | CASSPWAGAFYEQYF
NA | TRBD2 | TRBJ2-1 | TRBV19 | TGTGCCAGTAGTATTCTAAGCGGGATACCTTACAATGAGCAGTTCTTC | CASSILSGIPYNEQFF
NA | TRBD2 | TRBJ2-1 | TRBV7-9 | TGTGCCAGCAGCCCCAGGACTAGCGGGACGTACAATGAGCAGTTCTTC | CASSPRTSGTYNEQFF
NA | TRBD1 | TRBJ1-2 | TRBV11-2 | TGTGCCAGCAGCTTCGGGGGACAGGGGGACTATGGCTACACCTTC | CASSFGGQGDYGYTF
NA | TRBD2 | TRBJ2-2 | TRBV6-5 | TGTGCCAGCAGTTCCCATAAGCGGGGGGGCATCGGGGAGCTGTTTTTT | CASSSHKRGGIGELFF